This TCR beta chain was sequenced for a study of T cell responses to AZD1222 COVID-19 vaccine (dated by TCRdb to about 2021). Regarding the complete study: TCR sequencing was performed for some 250 trial participants, of whom approximately 200 were given two doses of AZD1222 and around 25 were given two doses of MenACWY control vaccine. Trial participants were enrolled into age subgroups of 18-55, 56-69 and 70-plus years, which contained around 140, 26 and 57 TCR-sequenced participants, respectively.

What the study reported, not specific to this receptor: Conclusions about previously exposed vaccinees are limited because only five to seven AZD1222 recipients were SARS-CoV-2 seropositive at baseline. Reportedly, almost half of the unique spike-specific TCRs recognized epitopes lying outside the regions that are mutated in the B.1.351 and B.1.1.7 variants. After two AZD1222 doses, both the breadth and the depth of spike-specific TCRs were significantly higher than at day 0 and than in MenACWY recipients. Participants were mostly white British, with more females than males. The authors suggested clonal diversity may have been underestimated. Because no day 14 peak-response samples were available, the repertoires could be characterized only after the peak T cell response. In the small 56-69-year group, the increase in depth fell short of significance, most likely because of low power. The whole spike protein was spanned by vaccine-associated CD4 TCRs, and dominant responses were seen in regions 160-218 and 743-854.

Measured from the cysteine to the phenylalanine, the CDR3 is 13 residues long. The DNA shown is the 39-base CDR3, in frame from base 1. CDR1 is given as SQVTM and CDR2 as ANQGSEA, both from the germline V gene. V and J lose 0 bases and 5 bases, and a span of 8 bases separates them. The CDR3 regions of human TCRbeta chains were analyzed by immunosequencing. The authors processed their data as follows. TCRs in the repertoires were compared against a reference library of SARS-CoV-2-specific TCRs that had been generated with the MIRA antigen-specificity platform. Breadth was defined as the fraction of unique TCRs that were SARS-CoV-2-associated. Depth was defined as the fraction of total T cells that were SARS-CoV-2-associated. Each spike-specific TCR was assigned to its reactive spike region and to a CD4 or CD8 class using the MIRA data. Log10-transformed breadth and depth values were compared by one-way ANOVA with Sidak's multiple comparisons tests. Held by TCRdb, this immuneACCESS table contains in-frame sequences only and omits some clones. Under half of the omission traces to an unresolved V gene where checked; the cause of the rest is unknown. D and trimming were read from the DNA, whereas the V and J calls and clone size are those reported in that table. The table for this sample lists 90,000 to 150,000 clones; about 90% of them were counted only once. The ten top clones hold approximately 2.6% of the sample.

Of note for this clone: Its antigen has not been determined. No much larger clone exists at a distance of one base, and base qualities are not known.

Per the publication, the time point label means: about 28 days (+/-7) after the second vaccine dose. AZD1222 recipients given second doses at about 4 weeks or at about 12 weeks were pooled, since spike-specific TCR depth and breadth were not found to differ between the two schedules. The vaccinee samples were drawn from two UK trials, COV001 and COV002, one of which was a single-blind randomized controlled phase 2/3 trial testing AZD1222 (ChAdOx1 nCoV-19) in healthy adults. For TCRbeta chain sequencing, PBMC samples were collected from trial participants at day 0 and at day 28 after the second dose.

The sequence was collected from an adult who received the AZD1222 COVID-19 vaccine. This sequence uses TRBV29-1 and TRBJ2-1, with the identity of the D gene unclear. Material: peripheral blood, obtained 28 days after the second AZD1222 dose. The DNA sequence is as follows: TGCAGCGTTGAAGATCCCCGTCACAATGAGCAGTTCTTC. Its coded protein is CSVEDPRHNEQFF.